This T cell receptor (beta chain) was captured by sequencing in a study of cytomegalovirus exposure and HLA in healthy donors. In germline, CDR1 is SGHTA, CDR2 FQGNSA. The CDR3 length is 16 residues. Between the trimmed V and J ends, which lost 6 bases and 3 bases, there was a span of 21 bases. Primers: 60 Vbeta forward and 13 Jbeta reverse. Profiled with immunoSEQ multiplex PCR; TCRdb holds only in-frame clones, not every one. Among 100,000 to 150,000 clones, around three quarters were seen once, and the ten largest hold under 3.5%. The material sequenced was PBMCs. This clonotype was sampled from a woman aged 45 to 65 in good health and CMV-seronegative. The chain employs TRBV7-2 and TRBJ2-7; D is possibly TRBD2 (5 bases). The CDR3 coding sequence is TGTGCCAGCAGAAAAGACCGGGCGATAGCGAGCTACGAGCAGTACTTC. It specifies CASRKDRAIASYEQYF. The full variable domain, its missing parts supplied by reference TRBV7-2 and TRBJ2-7, is GAGVSQSPSNKVTEKGKDVELRCDPISGHTALYWYRQSLGQGLEFLIYFQGNSAPDKSGLPSDRFSAERTGGSVSTLTIQRTQQEDSAVYLCASRKDRAIASYEQYFGPGTRLTVT.